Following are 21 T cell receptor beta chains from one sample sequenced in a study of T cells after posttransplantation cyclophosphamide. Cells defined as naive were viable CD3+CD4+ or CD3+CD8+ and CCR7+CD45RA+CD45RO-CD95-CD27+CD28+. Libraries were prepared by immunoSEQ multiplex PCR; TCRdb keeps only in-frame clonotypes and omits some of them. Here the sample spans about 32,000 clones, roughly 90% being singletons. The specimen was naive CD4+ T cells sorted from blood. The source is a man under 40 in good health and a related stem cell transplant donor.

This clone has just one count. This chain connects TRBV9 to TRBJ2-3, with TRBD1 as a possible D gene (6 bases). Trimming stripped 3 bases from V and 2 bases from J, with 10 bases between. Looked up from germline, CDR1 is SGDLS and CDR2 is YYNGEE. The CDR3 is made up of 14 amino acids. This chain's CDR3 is CASSEGVTTDTQYF. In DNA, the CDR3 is TGTGCCAGCAGCGAGGGGGTTACCACAGATACGCAGTATTTT. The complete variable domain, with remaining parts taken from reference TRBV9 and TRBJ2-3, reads DSGVTQTPKHLITATGQRVTLRCSPRSGDLSVYWYQQSLDQGLQFLIQYYNGEERAKGNILERFSAQQFPDLHSELNLSSLELGDSALYFCASSEGVTTDTQYFGPGTRLTVL.

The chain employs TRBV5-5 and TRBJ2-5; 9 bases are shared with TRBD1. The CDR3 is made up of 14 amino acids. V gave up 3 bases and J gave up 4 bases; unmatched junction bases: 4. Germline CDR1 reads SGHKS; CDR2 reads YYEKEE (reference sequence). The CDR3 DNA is TGTGCCAGCAGCTCACCGGGACAGGGAGAGACCCAGTACTTC. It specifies CASSSPGQGETQYF. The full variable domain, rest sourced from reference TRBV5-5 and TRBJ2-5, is DAGVTQSPTHLIKTRGQQVTLRCSPISGHKSVSWYQQVLGQGPQFIFQYYEKEERGRGNFPDRFSARQFPNYSSELNVNALLLGDSALYLCASSSPGQGETQYFGPGTRLLVL.

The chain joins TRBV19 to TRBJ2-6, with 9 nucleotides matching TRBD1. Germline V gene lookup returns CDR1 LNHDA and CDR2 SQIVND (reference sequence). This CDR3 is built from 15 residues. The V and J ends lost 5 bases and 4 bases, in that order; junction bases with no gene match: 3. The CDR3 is CASSGQGSGANVLTF. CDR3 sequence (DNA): TGTGCCAGTAGTGGACAGGGGTCCGGGGCCAACGTCCTGACTTTC.

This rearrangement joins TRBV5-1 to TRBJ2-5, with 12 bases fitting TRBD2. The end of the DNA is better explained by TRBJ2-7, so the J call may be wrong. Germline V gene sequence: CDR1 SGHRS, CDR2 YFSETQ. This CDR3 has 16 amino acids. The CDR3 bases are TGCGCCAGCAGCCCAAGGGCTAGCGGGGGGGTATACGAGCAGTACTTC. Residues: CASSPRASGGVYEQYF.

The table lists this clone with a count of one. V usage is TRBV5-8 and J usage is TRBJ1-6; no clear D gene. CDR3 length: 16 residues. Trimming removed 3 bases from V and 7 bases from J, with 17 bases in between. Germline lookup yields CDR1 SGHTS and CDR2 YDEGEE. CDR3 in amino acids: CASSWRVGINNSPLHF. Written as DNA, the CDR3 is TGTGCCAGCAGCTGGCGGGTAGGAATAAACAATTCACCCCTCCACTTT. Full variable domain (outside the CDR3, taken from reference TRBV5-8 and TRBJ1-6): EAGVTQSPTHLIKTRGQQATLRCSPISGHTSVYWYQQALGLGLQFLLWYDEGEERNRGNFPPRFSGRQFPNYSSELNVNALELEDSALYLCASSWRVGINNSPLHFGNGTRLTVT.

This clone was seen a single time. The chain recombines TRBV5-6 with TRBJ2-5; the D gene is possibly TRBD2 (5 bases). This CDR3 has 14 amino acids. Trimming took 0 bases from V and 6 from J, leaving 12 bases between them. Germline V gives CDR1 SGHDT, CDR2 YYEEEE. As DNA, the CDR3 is TGTGCCAGCAGCTTGGGACCCGAGGGAAAGACCCAGTACTTC. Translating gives CASSLGPEGKTQYF.

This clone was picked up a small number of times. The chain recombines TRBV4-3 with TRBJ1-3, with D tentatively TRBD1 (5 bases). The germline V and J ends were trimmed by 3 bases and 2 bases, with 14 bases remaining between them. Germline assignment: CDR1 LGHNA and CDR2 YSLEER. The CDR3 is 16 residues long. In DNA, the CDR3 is TGCGCCAGCAGCCAGACCCCCGGGACTGCTGGAAACACCATATATTTT. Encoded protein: CASSQTPGTAGNTIYF.

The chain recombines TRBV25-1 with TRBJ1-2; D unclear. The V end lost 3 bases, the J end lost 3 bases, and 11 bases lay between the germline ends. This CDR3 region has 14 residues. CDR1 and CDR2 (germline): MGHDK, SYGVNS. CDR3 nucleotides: TGTGCCAGCAGTGAGCTGACACTCGACTATGGCTACACCTTC. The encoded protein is CASSELTLDYGYTF.

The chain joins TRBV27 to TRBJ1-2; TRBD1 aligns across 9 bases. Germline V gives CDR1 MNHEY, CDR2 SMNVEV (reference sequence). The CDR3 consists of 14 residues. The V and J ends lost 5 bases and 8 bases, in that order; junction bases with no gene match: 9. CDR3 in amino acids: CASSISDRGFGYTF. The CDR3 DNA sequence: TGTGCCAGCAGTATTTCGGACAGGGGATTCGGCTACACCTTC.

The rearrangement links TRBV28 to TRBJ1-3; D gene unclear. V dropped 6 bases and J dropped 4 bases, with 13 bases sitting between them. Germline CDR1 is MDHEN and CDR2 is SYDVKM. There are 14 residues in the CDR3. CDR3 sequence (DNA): TGTGCCAGCAGAACGCCAGTGATAGGAAACACCATATATTTT. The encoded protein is CASRTPVIGNTIYF. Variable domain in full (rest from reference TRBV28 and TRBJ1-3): DVKVTQSSRYLVKRTGEKVFLECVQDMDHENMFWYRQDPGLGLRLIYFSYDVKMKEKGDIPEGYSVSREKKERFSLILESASTNQTSMYLCASRTPVIGNTIYFGEGSWLTVV.

CDR3 sequence: CASSPRTGMVVHEQFF. Written as DNA, the CDR3 is TGTGCCAGCAGCCCGCGAACAGGAATGGTGGTTCATGAGCAGTTCTTC. V usage is TRBV5-5 and J usage is TRBJ2-1; a weak D match, TRBD1 (5 bases). The CDR3 is 16 amino acids. Germline V gene sequence: CDR1 SGHKS, CDR2 YYEKEE (reference sequence). Trimming pared 4 bases from V and 8 bases from J, leaving 22 bases between.

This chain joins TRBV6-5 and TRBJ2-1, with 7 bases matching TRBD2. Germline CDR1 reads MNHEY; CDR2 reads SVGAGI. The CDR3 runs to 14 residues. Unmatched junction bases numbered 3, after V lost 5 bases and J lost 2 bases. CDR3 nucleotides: TGTGCCAGCAGTCTGGGACTAACCTACAATGAGCAGTTCTTC. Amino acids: CASSLGLTYNEQFF.

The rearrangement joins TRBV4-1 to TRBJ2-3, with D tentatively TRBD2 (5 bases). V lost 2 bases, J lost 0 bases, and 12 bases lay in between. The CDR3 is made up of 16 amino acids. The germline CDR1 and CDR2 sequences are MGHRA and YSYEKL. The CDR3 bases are TGCGCCAGCAGCCAAAGGGCCCGCGGGAGCACAGATACGCAGTATTTT. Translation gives CASSQRARGSTDTQYF.

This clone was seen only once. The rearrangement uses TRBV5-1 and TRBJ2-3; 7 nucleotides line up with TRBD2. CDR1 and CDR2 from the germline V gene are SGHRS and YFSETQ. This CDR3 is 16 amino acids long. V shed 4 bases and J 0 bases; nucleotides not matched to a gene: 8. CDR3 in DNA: TGCGCCAGCAGCCACATCCCGGGACTAAGCACAGATACGCAGTATTTT. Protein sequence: CASSHIPGLSTDTQYF.

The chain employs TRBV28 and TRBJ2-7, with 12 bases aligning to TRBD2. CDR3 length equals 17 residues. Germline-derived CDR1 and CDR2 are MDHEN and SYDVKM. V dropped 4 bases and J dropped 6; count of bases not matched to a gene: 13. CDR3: CASSSPLAGGQYGEQYF. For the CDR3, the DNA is TGTGCCAGCAGTTCTCCTCTAGCGGGGGGGCAGTACGGCGAGCAGTACTTC.

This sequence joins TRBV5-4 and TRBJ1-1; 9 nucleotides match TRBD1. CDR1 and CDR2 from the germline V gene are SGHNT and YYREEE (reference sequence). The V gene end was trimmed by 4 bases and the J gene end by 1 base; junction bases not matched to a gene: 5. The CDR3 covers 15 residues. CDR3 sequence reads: CASSETGGWNTEAFF. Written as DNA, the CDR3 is TGTGCCAGCAGCGAAACAGGGGGCTGGAACACTGAAGCTTTCTTT.

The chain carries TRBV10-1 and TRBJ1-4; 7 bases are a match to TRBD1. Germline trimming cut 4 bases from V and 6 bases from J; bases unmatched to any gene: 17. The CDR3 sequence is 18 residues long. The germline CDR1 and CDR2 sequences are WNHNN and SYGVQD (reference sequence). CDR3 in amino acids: CASSVPGQSRRSDEKLFF. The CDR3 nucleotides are TGCGCCAGCAGTGTACCGGGACAGTCTAGGAGGAGCGATGAAAAACTGTTTTTT.

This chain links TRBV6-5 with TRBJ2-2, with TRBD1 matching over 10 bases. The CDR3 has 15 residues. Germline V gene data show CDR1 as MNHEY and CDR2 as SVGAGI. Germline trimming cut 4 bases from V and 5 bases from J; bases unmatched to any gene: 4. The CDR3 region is CASSFDRGQTGELFF. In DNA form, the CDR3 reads TGTGCCAGCAGTTTCGACAGGGGGCAAACCGGGGAGCTGTTTTTT.

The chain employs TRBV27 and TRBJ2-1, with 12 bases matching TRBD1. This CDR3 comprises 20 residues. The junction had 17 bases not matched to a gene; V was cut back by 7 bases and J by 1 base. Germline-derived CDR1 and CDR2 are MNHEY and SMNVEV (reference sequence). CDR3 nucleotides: TGTGCCAGCAAGTTGTGGCCTACCGGGACAGGGGGCGAGTCCTACAATGAGCAGTTCTTC. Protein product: CASKLWPTGTGGESYNEQFF.

In nucleotides, the CDR3 is TGTGCCAGCAGCCTAGGGGGGCGGAATTCACCCCTCCACTTT. Translated, it gives CASSLGGRNSPLHF. This rearrangement joins TRBV11-1 to TRBJ1-6; tentative D call: TRBD1 (6 bases). Germline CDR1 reads SGHAT; CDR2 reads FQDESV (reference sequence). The CDR3 spans 14 residues. V was pared by 5 bases and J by 7 bases, with 12 bases between.

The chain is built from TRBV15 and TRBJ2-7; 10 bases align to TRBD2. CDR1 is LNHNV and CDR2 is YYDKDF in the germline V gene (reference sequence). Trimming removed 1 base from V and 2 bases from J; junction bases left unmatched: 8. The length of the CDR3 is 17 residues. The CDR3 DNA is TGTGCCACCAGCAGAGCCGTACTAGCGGGGATTACCTACGAGCAGTACTTC. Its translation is CATSRAVLAGITYEQYF.